This passage covers 18 T cell receptor beta chains from one sample sequenced in a study of T-cell memory formation after mild COVID-19. One entry per CDR3 protein, called by TCRdb with MiXCR from the 5' RACE reads. The sample lists approximately 300,000 distinct CDR3 sequences; about 16% were seen once. Sequencing was done on a sample of PBMCs or a T cell subset sorted from them (not recorded which). These receptors all stem from a man aged 18-30 years who had mild COVID-19 (a few samples of this study predate the infection). Cell type and time point are not known.

This clonotype was detected only a few times. This chain connects TRBV7-6 to TRBJ2-5; the D is unclear. Germline V gene lookup returns CDR1 SGHVS and CDR2 FNYEAQ. The CDR3 length is 13 residues. V gave up 5 bases and J gave up 5 bases, with 12 bases separating them. The CDR3 DNA sequence: TGTGCCAGCAGCCCAGTGGGGTGGGAGACCCAGTACTTC. Translating gives CASSPVGWETQYF.

In its sample, this clonotype was seen a few times. Here the CDR3 reads CASSFSRAAAYGYTF. The CDR3 nucleotides are TGTGCCAGCAGCTTTTCCAGGGCAGCTGCCTATGGCTACACCTTC. The V call is TRBV7-2, the J call TRBJ1-2; D possibly corresponds to TRBD1 (5 bases). From germline, CDR1 is SGHTA and CDR2 FQGNSA. The CDR3 runs 15 residues. V was trimmed by 3 bases and J by 4 bases, leaving 15 bases between them.

CDR3 in amino acids: CASSSSEQGALESPLHF. The CDR3 DNA sequence: TGTGCCAGCAGCTCATCAGAACAGGGGGCCTTGGAATCACCCCTCCACTTT. V and J are TRBV7-9 and TRBJ1-6; 9 positions match TRBD1. The CDR3 runs 17 residues. V lost 4 bases to trimming and J lost 10 bases; unmatched junction nucleotides: 14. CDR1 SEHNR and CDR2 FQNEAQ come from the germline V gene (reference sequence).

This clonotype appeared many times. This chain links TRBV7-6 with TRBJ2-1; D possibly matches TRBD1 or TRBD2 (5 bases each). The length of the CDR3 is 13 residues. CDR1 SGHVS and CDR2 FNYEAQ come from the germline V gene. The ends were cut back, 0 bases at V and 9 bases at J, with 9 bases in the middle. The chain's CDR3 is CASSLAMGTEQFF. The CDR3 DNA follows: TGTGCCAGCAGCTTAGCGATGGGGACTGAGCAGTTCTTC. Complete variable domain (other parts from reference TRBV7-6 and TRBJ2-1): GAGVSQSPRYKVTKRGQDVALRCDPISGHVSLYWYRQALGQGPEFLTYFNYEAQQDKSGLPNDRFSAERPEGSISTLTIQRTEQRDSAMYRCASSLAMGTEQFFGPGTRLTVL.

The chain has TRBV20-1 and TRBJ1-2; D gene uncertain. Trimming stripped 4 bases from V and 4 bases from J, with 7 bases between. The germline V gene has CDR1 DFQATT and CDR2 SNEGSKA (reference sequence). The CDR3 totals 11 residues. CDR3 nucleotides: TGCAGTGCTAAACTAGTCTATGGCTACACCTTC. Its protein is CSAKLVYGYTF.

This clonotype occurred a few times. The chain is built from TRBV20-1 and TRBJ1-6; the D is unclear. This CDR3 has 14 amino acids. The V gene's germline CDR1 is DFQATT and CDR2 SNEGSKA (reference sequence). V was clipped by 3 bases and J by 7 bases, with 13 bases between them. CDR3 residues: CSASGWGRNSPLHF. The CDR3 DNA follows: TGCAGTGCTAGTGGATGGGGTAGAAATTCACCCCTCCACTTT.

This clonotype was counted a few times. The chain is built from TRBV6-2 or TRBV6-3 and TRBJ2-1; D not certain. The CDR3 is 17 residues long. V was clipped by 3 bases and J by 5 bases, with 20 bases between them. Germline assignment: CDR1 MNHEY and CDR2 SVGEGT. As DNA, the CDR3 is TGTGCCAGCAGTTATTTTTCGTTTGGGATAACTCACAATGAGCAGTTCTTC. It codes for CASSYFSFGITHNEQFF.

This clonotype was observed once. The CDR3 nucleotides read TGCGCCAGCAGCCAAGCAGAAACTAACTATGGCTACACCTTC. It is translated as CASSQAETNYGYTF. The gene calls are TRBV4-1 and TRBJ1-2, with D unclear. Germline loops: CDR1 MGHRA, CDR2 YSYEKL. The CDR3 is made up of 14 amino acids. V was trimmed by 1 base and J by 0 bases, leaving 6 bases between them.

The rearrangement links TRBV4-3 to TRBJ2-2; D ambiguous. This CDR3 contains 14 residues. Germline V gene data show CDR1 as LGHNA and CDR2 as YSLEER. Trimming shortened V by 0 bases and J by 3 bases, and 5 bases separated the two germline ends. The CDR3 DNA follows: TGCGCCAGCAGCCAAGAGGCGGACACCGGGGAGCTGTTTTTT. Its translation: CASSQEADTGELFF.

The chain has TRBV6-1 and TRBJ1-2, with TRBD1 matching 7 bases. V lost 0 bases to trimming and J lost 8 bases; unmatched junction nucleotides: 9. The germline V gene has CDR1 MNHNS and CDR2 SASEGT. The CDR3 contains 15 residues. The CDR3 sequence: CASSEARLGGTGYTF. The DNA for the CDR3 is TGTGCCAGCAGTGAAGCGCGTTTAGGGGGCACAGGCTACACCTTC.

This clonotype was seen only a few times. V is TRBV29-1 and J is TRBJ2-2, with TRBD2 matching 11 bases. Germline CDR1 reads SQVTM; CDR2 reads ANQGSEA. J was trimmed by 3 bases and V by 4 bases; bases with no gene match: 10. This CDR3 region has 17 residues. This CDR3 reads CSVGAQLAGVDTGELFF. The CDR3 DNA reads TGCAGCGTTGGCGCCCAACTAGCGGGGGTGGACACCGGGGAGCTGTTTTTT.

The chain combines TRBV20-1 with TRBJ1-1; D is undetermined. Trimming cost V 0 bases and J 10 bases, with 12 bases left between them. The CDR3 extends over 12 amino acids. From germline, CDR1 is DFQATT and CDR2 SNEGSKA (reference sequence). Here the CDR3 reads CSARDSGTPAFF. As DNA, the CDR3 is TGCAGTGCTAGAGATTCAGGTACCCCAGCTTTCTTT.

This clonotype came up a few times. The chain combines TRBV15 with TRBJ2-5; a possible D gene is TRBD2 (6 bases). Between the trimmed V and J ends, which lost 3 bases and 5 bases, there was a span of 13 bases. CDR1 and CDR2 from the germline V gene are LNHNV and YYDKDF (reference sequence). This CDR3 has 14 amino acids. CDR3 sequence reads: CATSSLAAYETQYF. As DNA, the CDR3 is TGTGCCACCAGCAGTTTAGCGGCCTACGAGACCCAGTACTTC.

The chain uses TRBV7-2 and TRBJ2-7; D not certain. The CDR3 is made up of 13 amino acids. Germline-derived CDR1 and CDR2 are SGHTA and FQGNSA. Trimming took 3 bases from V and 3 from J, leaving 9 bases between them. In DNA, the CDR3 is TGTGCCAGCAGCTTTGAGAATTACTACGAGCAGTACGTC. Translating it yields CASSFENYYEQYV.

This clonotype was observed a handful of times. The V gene is TRBV10-1, the J gene TRBJ2-7; perhaps D is TRBD1 or TRBD2 (5 bases each). The CDR3 contains 14 residues. Germline loops: CDR1 WNHNN, CDR2 SYGVQD (reference sequence). V lost 4 bases and J 4 bases, leaving 14 bases between the germline ends. The chain's CDR3 is CASSGRGTDYEQYF. The CDR3 region has the DNA TGCGCCAGCAGTGGTCGAGGGACCGATTACGAGCAGTACTTC.

The gene calls are TRBV20-1 and TRBJ1-6; 10 bases fit TRBD1. V lost 6 bases to trimming and J lost 3 bases; unmatched junction nucleotides: 2. Germline V gene data show CDR1 as DFQATT and CDR2 as SNEGSKA (reference sequence). The CDR3 has 14 amino acids. CDR3 sequence (DNA): TGCAGTGCACGGGACAGGGGCTATAATTCACCCCTCCACTTT. It encodes CSARDRGYNSPLHF.

This clonotype was detected a few times. The chain couples TRBV6-1 to TRBJ2-7; 9 nucleotides agree with TRBD1. Germline V gives CDR1 MNHNS, CDR2 SASEGT. The CDR3 has 14 amino acids. After removal of 2 bases from V and 3 bases from J, the junction contained 2 bases not matched to a gene. CDR3 loop: CASSELGQGYEQYF. As DNA, the CDR3 is TGTGCCAGCAGTGAATTGGGACAGGGCTACGAGCAGTACTTC.

This clonotype was counted only a few times. The V call is TRBV20-1, the J call TRBJ2-1, with TRBD2 matching 8 bases. Germline V gene lookup returns CDR1 DFQATT and CDR2 SNEGSKA (reference sequence). V shed 5 bases, J shed 0 bases, and the junction held 12 bases outside the gene matches. This CDR3 has 17 residues. CDR3 DNA: TGCAGTGCTGGGGGGTCTAGCGGGCTTCGCTCCTACAATGAGCAGTTCTTC. It specifies CSAGGSSGLRSYNEQFF.